The TCR beta chain under discussion was sequenced for a study of OX40 agonist ivuxolimab in advanced cancers. Notes on the research overall: Ivuxolimab was a fully human IgG2 agonistic monoclonal antibody targeting the costimulatory receptor OX40 (CD134). Prior anti-PD-1, anti-PD-L1 or anti-CTLA-4 therapy was permitted, and checkpoint inhibitors had been received by roughly two fifths of dose-escalation patients. In the dose-escalation cohort, 75% to 85% of patients were male, and the mean age was 60 years with a range of about 20 to 90. Of the 50 to 55 patients in dose escalation, about 20 had hepatocellular carcinoma, some 15 had melanoma, 9 had renal cell carcinoma and 9 had head and neck cancer. Intravenous ivuxolimab was administered to patients every 2 weeks at six dose levels: 0.01, 0.1, 0.3, 1.5, 3 and 10 mg/kg. The paper describes the monotherapy dose-escalation part (N ≈ 51 patients) of the phase I trial of ivuxolimab. Peripheral TCRbeta sequencing aimed to test whether ivuxolimab altered TCR sequence diversity and caused clonal T-cell expansion. Partial responses occurred in three dose-escalation patients, of whom one had hepatocellular carcinoma and two had cutaneous melanoma.

The CDR3 covers 17 residues, taking in both the cysteine and the phenylalanine. The kept DNA is CDR3 alone, 51 bases in frame from the first base. As encoded in the germline V gene, CDR1 is MDHEN while CDR2 is SYDVKM. Clipping removes 2 bases from V and 4 bases from J, with 13 as the unmatched junction base count. The trial excluded patients who had a history of autoimmune disease or were on systemic immunosuppression. Peripheral blood for TCR sequencing was collected from all dose cohorts at baseline, on cycle 4 day 1, and on cycle 7 day 1. Samples came from an open-label, multicenter, first-in-human phase I dose-escalation trial of ivuxolimab. Adults with locally advanced or metastatic head and neck squamous cell, hepatocellular, melanoma or renal cell carcinoma were enrolled in the trial. Before TCR sequencing, CD4+ T cells and CD8+ T cells were sorted from peripheral blood as separate populations.

Here is what the overall study found, with its caveats: Low levels of normalized T-cell clonal expansion were also shown by some nonresponding patients. In the 0.1-3.0 mg/kg groups, partial responders were among the patients with the lowest normalized peripheral clonal expansion, particularly in CD8+ T cells. After ivuxolimab, expanded clones were on average more numerous among CD8+ T cells than among CD4+ T cells. The antigen specificity of the peripheral T cells that underwent clonal expansion was not determined. At doses of 0.1 to 3.0 mg/kg, clonal expansion of both CD4+ and CD8+ blood T cells was observed from baseline to week 6.

Genomic DNA was extracted from sorted cells for sequencing of the TCRbeta CDR3 region. The immunoSEQ Assay was used for sequencing of TCRbeta CDR3 regions. Here the immuneACCESS table is served through TCRdb, limited to in-frame sequences with V and J called. Missing clones are a known gap in these copies; in checked studies unresolved V genes cover under half, and the rest lacks a known reason. Recorded for this sample are about 27,000 clones; 85% to 90% of them occurred a single time. The ten largest clones take up roughly a fifth of the sample. For this clone: The antigen it recognizes is unknown. Base qualities are not provided; no much larger clone lies one nucleotide away.

The input for sequencing was CD4+ or CD8+ T cells sorted from blood, taken in a trial of the OX40 agonist ivuxolimab. The source of this sequence is an adult with an advanced solid tumor such as melanoma, head and neck, liver or kidney cancer. The rearrangement joined TRBV28 to TRBJ2-7, with 8 bases matching TRBD1. The CDR3 protein sequence reads: CASSLPRGRQGWYEQYF. The DNA sequence is as follows: TGTGCCAGCAGTTTACCCAGGGGGCGACAGGGGTGGTACGAGCAGTACTTC.